These 7 T cell receptor beta chains were all obtained from the same sample, sequenced in a study of Ad26.COV2.S vaccination and SARS-CoV-2 variants. The treatment was: 19 received Ad26.COV2.S at low or high dose, single or two shots; roughly five received placebo; per-sample allocation not given. Vaccine and placebo recipients were sampled on day 63 after the first injection. TCRdb's copy holds only in-frame clones and misses some; the assay was immunoSEQ multiplex PCR. The data contain 380,000 or so clones, roughly 90% of them singletons. This specimen consisted of peripheral blood, obtained in a trial of Ad26.COV2.S vaccine versus placebo. The receptor source for this set is a person between 18 and 59 years old who received the Ad26.COV2.S COVID-19 vaccine or a placebo.

The rearrangement uses TRBV24-1 and TRBJ2-1; 12 positions agree with TRBD2. In germline, CDR1 is KGHDR, CDR2 SFDVKD. The CDR3 runs to 15 residues. V was pared by 1 base and J by 11 bases, with 5 bases of the junction left unmatched. CDR3 DNA sequence: TGTGCCACCAGTGATTTTTGGGGGACTAGCGGGCAGCAGTTCTTC. The encoded protein is CATSDFWGTSGQQFF.

The chain couples TRBV27 to TRBJ1-6; D might be TRBD1 (6 bases). Trimming pared 8 bases from V and 7 bases from J, leaving 12 bases between. The CDR3 is 13 residues long. CDR1 is MNHEY and CDR2 is SMNVEV in the germline V gene (reference sequence). The CDR3 nucleotides are TGTGCCAGCGCTTCCGGGACAAATTCACCCCTCCACTTT. Translation gives CASASGTNSPLHF.

This clone was recorded only once. This chain connects TRBV28 to TRBJ1-2, with TRBD1 identical over 10 bases. Per the germline V gene, CDR1 is MDHEN and CDR2 is SYDVKM. With 5 bases clipped from V and 6 bases from J, the junction kept 15 bases outside the gene matches. This CDR3 region has 17 residues. The CDR3, as DNA: TGTGCCAGCAGTGTAGGGACAGGGGTTCGGCTTGGGGATGGCTACACCTTC. As protein: CASSVGTGVRLGDGYTF.

Details on this clone: The same CDR3 can be traced to other DNA sequences in this sample. The chain has TRBV28 and TRBJ2-7; weak D call: TRBD2 (6 bases). Per the germline V gene, CDR1 is MDHEN and CDR2 is SYDVKM. This CDR3 comprises 14 residues. Deletions cut 3 bases from V and 1 base from J, with 10 bases between. The CDR3: CASSLAGGSYEQYF. DNA for the CDR3: TGTGCCAGCAGTTTGGCCGGGGGATCCTACGAGCAGTACTTC.

The rearrangement links TRBV18 to TRBJ1-1; 7 bases agree with TRBD1. There are 15 residues in the CDR3. Looked up from germline, CDR1 is KGHSH and CDR2 is LQKENI. The V gene end was trimmed by 2 bases and the J gene end by 1 base; junction bases not matched to a gene: 4. The CDR3 here is CASSPSGGGNTEAFF. CDR3 DNA: TGTGCCAGCTCACCATCAGGGGGGGGGAACACTGAAGCTTTCTTT.

This chain connects TRBV19 to TRBJ1-5, with D hard to call. The CDR3 covers 15 residues. Germline V gene data show CDR1 as LNHDA and CDR2 as SQIVND (reference sequence). V was shortened by 5 bases and J by 1 base, with 12 bases between the two germline ends. CDR3 residues: CASSWLIGSNQPQHF. Written as DNA, the CDR3 is TGTGCCAGTAGTTGGCTAATAGGAAGCAATCAGCCCCAGCATTTT.

The V gene is TRBV30, the J gene TRBJ1-2, with D possibly TRBD1 on 6 matching bases. The CDR3 spans 13 residues. The V end was cut by 0 bases, the J end by 6 bases, with 11 bases between. Germline V gene data show CDR1 as GTSNPN and CDR2 as SVGIG (reference sequence). The CDR3 DNA follows: TGTGCCTGGAGTGTAGGGGGGGCTGATGGCTACACCTTC. It is translated as CAWSVGGADGYTF.